This note documents a single T cell receptor beta chain sequence. Its cognate antigen has yet to be identified. There are no base qualities to consult, and no much larger clone falls within one base. The record originates from a study of radiation and T cells in renal cell carcinoma (dated by TCRdb to the early 2020s). Broadly, across the study: Samples came from a clinical trial, in which primary renal cell carcinomas received 15 Gy stereotactic body radiation therapy followed by nephrectomy 4 weeks later. TCR beta sequencing covered 50 to 55 samples in total, comprising 25 or so tumors and approximately 27 peripheral blood samples. Across all 50 or so samples, 4,016,671 unique CDR3 nucleotide sequences, encoding 2,658,974 unique CDR3 amino acid sequences, were identified. The paper's findings and limits, for the study overall: An increase in top tumor clonotypes in blood was observed from baseline to 2 weeks post-radiation, followed by contraction by 4 weeks, which was taken to suggest transient expansion of tumor-resident clones. Dynamics of the blood repertoire were not tracked past 4 weeks after treatment. With a single-armed trial design, the study had no way to address how radiation dose or scheduling affects the TCR repertoire. No pretreatment tumor biopsies were available, so the baseline intratumoral presence of clonotypes could not be determined.

Interpreted using the paper, the time point label stands for: blood 2 weeks post-SBRT. This sample's treatment or condition label indicates: 15 Gy SBRT to primary tumor, nephrectomy 4 weeks later. To track tumor-enriched clonotypes, serial peripheral blood was sampled from radiation-treated patients at baseline and at 2 weeks and 4 weeks after SBRT. Every patient had renal cell carcinoma of clear cell pathology. Genomic DNA for TCR sequencing was prepared using the QIAamp DNA Blood Mini Kit (Qiagen). Samples were included in the analyses only if all quality control checks were passed. The immunoSEQ kit was used, according to the manufacturer's recommendations, to generate TCR beta libraries from genomic DNA. Library preparation used a first multiplex PCR with proprietary primers, then a second PCR adding unique barcodes, with bead cleanups after each round. Each sample batch included a kit-provided positive control reaction and a negative control reaction. The final libraries were assessed on an Agilent 4200 TapeStation D1000 ScreenTape, pooled by volume, and quantified by qPCR. Sequencing ran on an Illumina NextSeq500 with a MidOutput 150-cycle cartridge, using 156 Read1 and 15 Index1 cycles with kit custom primers. The pooled library was loaded at 1.0 pM, with an approximately 21% PhiX control spiked in. As for how the authors treated the data: Vendor-processed data were analyzed in R, with a clonotype defined as all T cells sharing the same CDR3 nucleotide sequence. In the clone abundance analyses, frequencies were normalized to the 10,000 most abundant clones in each sample. Public T cell clones, which averaged fewer than five per sample, were excluded before analysis. An abundance difference of at least 32-fold between compartments was the criterion for calling clonotypes tumor-enriched or baseline blood-enriched. A beta-binomial differential abundance model was applied to find clonotypes that expanded or contracted between blood time points. The Baroni-Urbani and Buser coefficient was used to measure tumor-blood repertoire similarity, and groups were compared with two-tailed Wilcoxon tests in R. The table was pulled from immuneACCESS by TCRdb, which kept in-frame rearrangements only. Such tables lose some clones; where checked, under half of the loss comes from unresolved V genes, and the rest has no known cause. That table is the source of V, J and clone size, and D and trimming were worked out from the DNA. This sample has about 150,000 clones in its table, and roughly 86% of those were observed once. Roughly 13% of the sample goes to the ten largest clones.

This specimen was blood, taken from a patient whose treatment included radiotherapy and nephrectomy. The origin of this receptor is a woman aged 50 to 60 with renal cell carcinoma.

The CDR3 corresponds to CASSSYGTGPTDTQYF. The nucleotide sequence reads TGTGCCAGCAGCTCCTACGGGACAGGGCCCACAGATACGCAGTATTTT. The chain was built from TRBV7-9 and TRBJ2-3; TRBD1 agrees with 9 junctional bases. The germline V gene (reference sequence) gives CDR1 as SEHNR and CDR2 as FQNEAQ. Trimming accounts for 4 bases at V and 2 bases at J, while the number of junction bases matched to no gene is 7. Inclusive of the bounding cysteine and phenylalanine, the CDR3 is 16 residues long. The read is trimmed to its CDR3 DNA, 48 bases read in frame from base 1.